This is a list of T cell receptor beta chains from one sample in a study of cytomegalovirus exposure and HLA in healthy donors. Here immunoSEQ multiplex PCR was the method, and the copy in TCRdb shows in-frame clones only, minus some. Among roughly 150,000 clones listed, 75% to 90% were seen once. The sequenced material came from PBMCs. The receptors stem from a woman in her late teens or twenties in good health and CMV-seronegative. CDR3s include the opening cysteine and the closing phenylalanine or tryptophan. Each record gives: V gene, D gene, J gene, clone size, CDR3 protein, CDR3 DNA. The D gene is left open where the match is weak. Size tells how often a clone was seen (once, few, many) or the class of an expanded clone, and some rows leave it out.

>TRBV5-1|TRBD2|TRBJ2-1|.
CASSLGGSGGIDEQFF
TGCGCCAGCAGCTTGGGGGGTAGCGGGGGGATTGATGAGCAGTTCTTC
>TRBV18|.|TRBJ2-1|few
CASSPPLENEQFF
TGTGCCAGCTCACCACCGCTAGAAAATGAGCAGTTCTTC
>TRBV30|.|TRBJ1-1|.
CAWSPMGGTEAFF
TGTGCCTGGAGTCCTATGGGGGGGACTGAAGCTTTCTTT
>TRBV11-2|TRBD1|TRBJ2-7|.
CASSPTSRDRGEVYEQYF
TGTGCCAGCAGCCCTACGTCCCGGGACAGGGGGGAAGTCTACGAGCAGTACTTC
>TRBV5-1|TRBD1|TRBJ1-1|.
CASSHSGQGGFWDPNTEAFF
TGCGCCAGCAGCCATTCTGGACAGGGGGGTTTTTGGGACCCGAACACTGAAGCTTTCTTT
>TRBV28|.|TRBJ1-6|.
CASSLNSNSPLHF
TGTGCCAGCAGTTTAAACAGCAATTCACCCCTCCACTTT
>TRBV10-2|TRBD1|TRBJ1-2|.
CASSLSSLGGVDGYTF
TGCGCCAGCAGTTTATCGTCTTTAGGGGGCGTTGATGGCTACACCTTC
>TRBV18|.|TRBJ1-2|few
CASSPNGQVGNYGYTF
TGTGCCAGCTCACCAAATGGGCAGGTTGGGAACTATGGCTACACCTTC
>TRBV11-2|TRBD1|TRBJ1-1|.
CASSLTQTGTEAFF
TGTGCCAGCAGCTTAACTCAGACAGGGACTGAAGCTTTCTTT
>TRBV7-9|.|TRBJ2-3|.
CASRLSKGKGADTQYF
TGTGCCAGCCGCCTTAGTAAGGGGAAAGGGGCAGATACGCAGTATTTT
>TRBV2|TRBD1|TRBJ2-7|.
CASSDRQGETYEQYF
TGTGCCAGCAGTGACCGACAGGGGGAAACCTACGAGCAGTACTTC